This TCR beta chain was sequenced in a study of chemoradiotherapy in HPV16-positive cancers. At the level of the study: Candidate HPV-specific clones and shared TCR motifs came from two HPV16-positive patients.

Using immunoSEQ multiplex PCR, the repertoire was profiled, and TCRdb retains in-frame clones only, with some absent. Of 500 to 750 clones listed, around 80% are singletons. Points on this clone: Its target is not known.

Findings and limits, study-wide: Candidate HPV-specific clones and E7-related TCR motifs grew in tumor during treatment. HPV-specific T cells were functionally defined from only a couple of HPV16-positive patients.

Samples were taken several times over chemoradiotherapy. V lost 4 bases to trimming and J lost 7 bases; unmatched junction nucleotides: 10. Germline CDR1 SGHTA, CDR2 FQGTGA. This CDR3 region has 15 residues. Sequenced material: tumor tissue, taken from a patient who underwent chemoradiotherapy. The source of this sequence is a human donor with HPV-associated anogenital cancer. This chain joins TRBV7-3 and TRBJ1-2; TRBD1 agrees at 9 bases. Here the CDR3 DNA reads TGTGCCAGCAGCTCCGGGGGGACAGGGCGGCTTGGCTACACCTTC. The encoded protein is CASSSGGTGRLGYTF.